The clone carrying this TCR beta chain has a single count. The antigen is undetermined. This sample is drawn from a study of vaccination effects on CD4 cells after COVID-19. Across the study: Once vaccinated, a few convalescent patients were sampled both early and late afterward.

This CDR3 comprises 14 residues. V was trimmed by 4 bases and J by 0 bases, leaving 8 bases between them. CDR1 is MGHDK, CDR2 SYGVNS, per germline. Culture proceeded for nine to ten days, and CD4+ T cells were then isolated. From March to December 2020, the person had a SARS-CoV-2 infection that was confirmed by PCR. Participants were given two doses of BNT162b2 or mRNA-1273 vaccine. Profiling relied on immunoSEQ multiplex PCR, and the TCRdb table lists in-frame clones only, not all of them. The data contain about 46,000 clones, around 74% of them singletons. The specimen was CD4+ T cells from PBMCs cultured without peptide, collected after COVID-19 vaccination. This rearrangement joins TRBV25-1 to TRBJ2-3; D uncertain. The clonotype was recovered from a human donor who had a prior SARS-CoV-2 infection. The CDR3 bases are TGTGCCAGCAGTGGCTACATGAGCACAGATACGCAGTATTTT. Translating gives CASSGYMSTDTQYF. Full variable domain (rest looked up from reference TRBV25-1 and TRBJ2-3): EADIYQTPRYLVIGTGKKITLECSQTMGHDKMYWYQQDPGMELHLIHYSYGVNSTEKGDLSSESTVSRIRTEHFPLTLESARPSHTSQYLCASSGYMSTDTQYFGPGTRLTVL.